The subject of this entry is one T cell receptor (beta chain). This clonotype has ten or more counts. Per-nucleotide qualities are absent, and no much larger clonotype sits a single base away. TCR cDNA was made using 5'RACE template switching, a step that added a universal primer site and unique molecular identifiers. Priming of cDNA synthesis was performed from both the TCR alpha and TCR beta constant segments. Library amplification involved two PCR steps, and the second step added sample barcodes and sequencing adapters. Sequencing of the libraries was done on either Illumina HiSeq 2500 (2x100 bp) or NovaSeq (2x150 bp). Concerning the study's data processing: Reads were demultiplexed and collapsed into UMI consensus sequences with MIGEC, and V(D)J alignment was performed with MiXCR. Using edgeR on replicate PBMC samples, clonotypes were called vaccine-responding if FDR was below 0.01 and the log2 fold change was above 5 up to day 15. Each bulk clonotype received a CD4 or CD8 identity based on whether the sequenced CD4 or CD8 repertoire contained that clonotype at higher abundance. Clonotype frequencies in memory subsets were weighted by FACS-sorted cell numbers to estimate each clone's distribution across memory phenotypes. TCRdb applied fastp at Q25 and MiXCR to the public reads, then kept only in-frame beta chains. Every CDR3 protein is listed once, alongside the most common genes and DNA of its rows. TCRdb's processing, not the authors' own work, is the source of the V and J calls. This sample is represented by under 5,000 distinct CDR3 sequences; over 3% of them were singletons. The ten top clones hold approximately 59% of the sample.

These data are taken from a study of T cells after yellow fever vaccination (dated by TCRdb to about 2019). For context, the study as a whole: Using CD3, CD45RA, CCR7 and CD95 staining, memory subsets (EM, EMRA, CM and Tscm) were sorted on a BD FACS Aria III. To follow T-cell clones before and after both primary and booster YFV17D yellow fever vaccination, bulk TCR alpha and beta repertoires underwent longitudinal sequencing. Blood was drawn at multiple timepoints before and after primary and secondary immunization, with bulk PBMC replicates and cell subsets isolated. The SMART-Seq v4 Ultra Low Input RNA kit was used to prepare libraries from fractions with low cell numbers. Two healthy male donors, one aged 18 to 30 and one aged 30 to 40 years, were included in the cohort. Memory subsets were sorted on days 0, 15 and 45 and at 18 months following primary vaccination, and on days 0, 15 and 45 following the 30-year booster.

The CDR1 and CDR2 encoded by the germline V gene are SGHRS and YFSETQ. Spanning cysteine to phenylalanine, the CDR3 consists of 12 amino acids. Just the 36-base CDR3 DNA is kept, in frame starting at base 1. V is pared back by 4 bases and J by 5 bases, with 9 bases lying between the germline termini. In light of the paper, this sample's treatment or condition label describes: live attenuated yellow fever vaccine strain. PBMCs were isolated from peripheral blood using a standard Ficoll-Paque protocol. The RNeasy Micro Kit was used to extract RNA from sorted memory subsets. Study-wide findings and limitations: Compared with the primary T-cell response, the secondary T-cell response was weaker but faster, peaking on day 5 rather than day 15. A small fraction of clonotypes showed up in both the CD4 and CD8 compartments, probably as a result of convergent recombination. Computational filtering was required because FACS-sorted repertoires could contain abundant contaminating clonotypes from the bulk population. On day 0, almost all vaccine-responding clonotypes were below detection in the sorted memory subsets. After the booster, most of the clones that had expanded following primary vaccination were detected again (96% of CD4 and roughly 90% of CD8), which suggests that memory was broadly maintained. Because the study included only a couple of donors, the extent to which the findings can be generalized is limited.

This chain is built from TRBV5-1 and TRBJ2-5, with no confident D gene call. The clonotype originates from a man aged 30-40 years who received the YFV17D yellow fever vaccine. The sequenced sample was PBMCs, either bulk or a sorted T-cell subset (CD4+, CD8+, memory, or dextramer-sorted; not recorded which), obtained 15 days after the yellow fever booster vaccination. The nucleotide sequence is given as TGCGCCAGCAGCCAACAAGTTGAGACCCAGTACTTC. Its protein reads: CASSQQVETQYF.